The present TCR beta chain was sequenced within a study of blood T cell repertoires in COVID-19. The CDR3 length is 15 residues. CDR1 and CDR2 (germline): MDHEN, SYDVKM. V lost 1 base, J lost 6 bases, and 15 bases lay in between. TCRdb keeps only in-frame clones here, not all; method: immunoSEQ multiplex PCR. The sample shows about 170,000 clones, under 90% of them seen only once. Material for sequencing was peripheral blood. This receptor was identified in a woman older than 75 with acute or convalescent COVID-19. This chain links TRBV28 with TRBJ1-2, with D maybe TRBD1 (5 bases). The CDR3 reads CASSLSNWGENGYTF. The CDR3 nucleotides read TGTGCCAGCAGTTTATCAAATTGGGGGGAAAATGGCTACACCTTC.